This note documents a single T cell receptor beta chain sequence. What it binds is unknown. The sample comes from a study of siplizumab effects on memory and regulatory T cells. Regarding the study as a whole: Solely a minor proportion of alloreactive clones could be assigned to unstimulated subsets. Proliferating CD4+ or CD8+ clones, roughly 80-97% of them, lacked an assignable naive or memory phenotype. Under siplizumab, an average around 69% of mappable alloreactive CD4+ clones were Treg-derived, compared with around 25% in controls. A significant reduction in alloreactive sequences traceable to unstimulated CD4+ memory cells was produced by siplizumab.

Only in-frame clones appear in the TCRdb table, and some are missing; sequencing was by immunoSEQ multiplex PCR. The sample shows about 70,000 clones, approximately 89% of them seen only once. Germline CDR1 is SEHNR and CDR2 is FQNEAQ (reference sequence). The CDR3 is made up of 14 amino acids. Trimming left V 2 bases short and J 8 bases short, with 13 bases between. V gene TRBV7-9 combines with J gene TRBJ2-1; D remains ambiguous. The material sequenced was Tregs sorted from blood. This receptor was taken from a human donor in good health. CDR3 in amino acids: CASSLSLAGDEQFF. DNA of the CDR3: TGTGCCAGCAGCTTAAGTCTTGCCGGCGATGAGCAGTTCTTC.